This T cell receptor (beta chain) is drawn from a study of cytomegalovirus exposure and HLA in healthy donors. Whole-study results and caveats: Association of roughly 17,000 TCR beta sequences with HLA alleles was found at 0.05 false discovery rate in a later analysis. A later analysis, which compared TCR beta chains of equal frequency, found the HLA-associated ones more clonally expanded.

Participants comprised healthy donors of bone marrow. The PCR employed 60 Vbeta primers together with 13 Jbeta primers. Clones were sequenced by immunoSEQ multiplex PCR, and TCRdb holds only the in-frame ones, with some missing. The sample carries about 140,000 clones, 88% recorded once. The germline CDR1 and CDR2 sequences are MNHEY and SMNVEV (reference sequence). The V and J ends lost 2 bases and 0 bases, in that order; junction bases with no gene match: 9. The CDR3 has 19 amino acids. For this clone: Its antigen remains unknown.

Input material: PBMCs. The chain couples TRBV27 to TRBJ2-1, with TRBD2 matching over 11 bases. The sequence derives from a woman between 40 and 50 years old in good health and CMV-seronegative. The CDR3 is CASSLLPGTSGTSYNEQFF. CDR3 coding DNA: TGTGCCAGCAGTTTACTACCCGGGACTAGCGGAACCTCCTACAATGAGCAGTTCTTC.